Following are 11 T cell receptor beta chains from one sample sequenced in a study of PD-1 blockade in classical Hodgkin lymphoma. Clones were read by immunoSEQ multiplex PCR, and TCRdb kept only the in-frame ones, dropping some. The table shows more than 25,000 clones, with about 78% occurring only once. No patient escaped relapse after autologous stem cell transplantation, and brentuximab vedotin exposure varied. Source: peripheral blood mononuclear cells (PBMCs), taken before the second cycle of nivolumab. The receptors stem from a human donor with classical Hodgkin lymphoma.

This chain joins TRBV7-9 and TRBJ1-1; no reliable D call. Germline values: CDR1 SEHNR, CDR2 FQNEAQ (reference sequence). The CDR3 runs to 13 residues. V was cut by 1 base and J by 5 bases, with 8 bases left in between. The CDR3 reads CASSLEGSTEAFF. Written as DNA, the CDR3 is TGTGCCAGCAGCTTAGAGGGCAGTACTGAAGCTTTCTTT.

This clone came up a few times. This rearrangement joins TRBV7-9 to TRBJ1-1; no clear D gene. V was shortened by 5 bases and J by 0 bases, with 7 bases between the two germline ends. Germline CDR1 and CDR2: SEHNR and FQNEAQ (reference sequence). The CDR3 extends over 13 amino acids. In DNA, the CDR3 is TGTGCCAGCAGCATTACAGTGAACACTGAAGCTTTCTTT. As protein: CASSITVNTEAFF.

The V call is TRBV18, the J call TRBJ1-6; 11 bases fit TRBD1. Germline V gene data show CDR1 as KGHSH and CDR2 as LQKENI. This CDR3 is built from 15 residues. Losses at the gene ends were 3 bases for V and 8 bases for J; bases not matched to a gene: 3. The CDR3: CASSPGTGGDSPLHF. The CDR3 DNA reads TGTGCCAGCTCACCCGGGACAGGGGGAGATTCACCCCTCCACTTT.

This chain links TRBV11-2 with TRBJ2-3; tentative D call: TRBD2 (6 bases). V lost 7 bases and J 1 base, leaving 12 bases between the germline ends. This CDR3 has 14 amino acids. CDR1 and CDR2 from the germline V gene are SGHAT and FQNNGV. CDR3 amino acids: CASTPSGGTDTQYF. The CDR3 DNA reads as TGTGCCAGCACCCCATCGGGGGGCACAGATACGCAGTATTTT.

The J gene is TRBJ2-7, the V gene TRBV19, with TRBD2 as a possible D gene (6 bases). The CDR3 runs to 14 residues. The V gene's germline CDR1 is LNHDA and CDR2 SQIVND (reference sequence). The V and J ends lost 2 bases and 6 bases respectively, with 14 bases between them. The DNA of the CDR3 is TGTGCCAGTAGTATAAACGGGGGAGTTGGCGAGCAGTACTTC. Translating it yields CASSINGGVGEQYF.

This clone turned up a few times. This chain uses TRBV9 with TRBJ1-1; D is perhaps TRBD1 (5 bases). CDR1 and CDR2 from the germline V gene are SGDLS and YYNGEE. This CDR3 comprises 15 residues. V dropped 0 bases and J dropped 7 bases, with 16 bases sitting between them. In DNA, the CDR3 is TGTGCCAGCAGCGTAGGAGGCGTACAGGAAGTTGAAGCTTTCTTT. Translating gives CASSVGGVQEVEAFF.

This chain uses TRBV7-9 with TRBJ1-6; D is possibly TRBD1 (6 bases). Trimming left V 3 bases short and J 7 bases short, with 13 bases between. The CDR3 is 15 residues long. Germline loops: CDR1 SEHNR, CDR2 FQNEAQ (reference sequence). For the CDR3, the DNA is TGTGCCAGCAGCTTCGGACAGATAGAAAATTCACCCCTCCACTTT. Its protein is CASSFGQIENSPLHF.

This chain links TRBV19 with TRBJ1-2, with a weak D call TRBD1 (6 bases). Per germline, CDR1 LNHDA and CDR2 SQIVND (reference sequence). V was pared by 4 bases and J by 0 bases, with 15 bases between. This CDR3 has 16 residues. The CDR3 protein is CASSKDRVKSNYGYTF. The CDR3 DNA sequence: TGTGCCAGTAGTAAGGACAGAGTGAAGTCTAACTATGGCTACACCTTC.

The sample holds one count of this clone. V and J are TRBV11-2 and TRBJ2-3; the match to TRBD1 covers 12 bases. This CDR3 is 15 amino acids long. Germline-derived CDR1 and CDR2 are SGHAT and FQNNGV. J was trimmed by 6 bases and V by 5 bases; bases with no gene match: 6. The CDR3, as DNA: TGTGCCAGCAGCCCAGGGACAGGGGGCTTCGATACGCAGTATTTT. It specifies CASSPGTGGFDTQYF.

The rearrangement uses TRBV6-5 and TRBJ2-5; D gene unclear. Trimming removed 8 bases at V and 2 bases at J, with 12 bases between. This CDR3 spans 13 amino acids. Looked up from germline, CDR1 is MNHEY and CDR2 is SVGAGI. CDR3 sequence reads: CASGRVAQETQYF. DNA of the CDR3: TGTGCCAGCGGACGAGTGGCACAAGAGACCCAGTACTTC.

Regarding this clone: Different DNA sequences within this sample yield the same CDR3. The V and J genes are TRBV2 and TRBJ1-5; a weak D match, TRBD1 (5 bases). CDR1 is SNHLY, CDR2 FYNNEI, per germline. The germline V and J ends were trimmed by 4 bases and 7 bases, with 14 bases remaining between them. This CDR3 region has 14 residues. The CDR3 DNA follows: TGTGCCAGCAGTGCGGGTGGGGGGGGGCAGCCCCAGCATTTT. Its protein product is CASSAGGGGQPQHF.